This is a list of T cell receptor beta chains from one sample in a study of graft-versus-host responses after intestinal transplantation. Some clones are missing from TCRdb's copy, which holds only in-frame ones; the method was immunoSEQ multiplex PCR. The data hold around 110,000 clones, with around 92% observed a single time. These TCRs are of unknown antigen specificity. Sample: unstimulated CD8+ T cells sorted from spleen or lymph node cells, taken before transplant. Receptors were obtained from a human donor who was the organ donor for an intestinal transplant. Each CDR3 is given with its conserved first and last residue. Each record gives: D gene, J gene, V gene, clone size, CDR3 protein, CDR3 DNA. A D gene is named only where the DNA matches it firmly. A clone size is listed for some rows: how often the clone was seen (once, few, many), or a class if it is expanded.

TRBD2 | TRBJ2-7 | TRBV27 | few | CASSLGGSREQYF | TGTGCCAGCAGTTTAGGCGGGAGTCGAGAGCAGTACTTC
TRBD2 | TRBJ2-7 | TRBV4-1 | - | CASSLRAGLAPGKPSYEQYF | TGCGCCAGCAGCCTCAGGGCCGGACTAGCCCCTGGTAAGCCCTCCTACGAGCAGTACTTC
- | TRBJ2-7 | TRBV4-3 | - | CASSQDPEGPSYEQYF | TGCGCCAGCAGCCAAGATCCGGAGGGCCCCTCCTACGAGCAGTACTTC
- | TRBJ2-1 | TRBV4-1 | - | CASSQGWTDNNEQFF | TGCGCCAGCAGCCAAGGTTGGACTGACAACAATGAGCAGTTCTTC
TRBD1 | TRBJ2-5 | TRBV7-9 | - | CASSLTGGEETQYF | TGTGCCAGCAGCTTGACAGGGGGCGAGGAGACCCAGTACTTC
TRBD2 | TRBJ2-4 | TRBV7-7 | - | CASSLGSSGSGEAKNIQYF | TGTGCTAGCAGCTTGGGCAGCAGCGGGAGTGGTGAGGCCAAAAACATTCAGTACTTC
TRBD2 | TRBJ2-7 | TRBV27 | - | CASRPRTSGSYEQYF | TGTGCCAGCAGACCCAGGACTAGCGGCTCCTACGAGCAGTACTTC
- | TRBJ2-7 | TRBV9 | once | CASSDSSYEQYF | TGTGCCAGCAGCGACAGCTCCTACGAGCAGTACTTC
- | TRBJ2-5 | TRBV28 | - | CASTSRDLTTRETQYF | TGTGCCAGCACTTCCCGGGACTTAACGACGAGAGAGACCCAGTACTTC
TRBD1 | TRBJ1-5 | TRBV2 | once | CASSGDRGNQPQHF | TGTGCCAGCAGCGGGGACAGGGGCAATCAGCCCCAGCATTTT
TRBD1 | TRBJ2-7 | TRBV4-1 | - | CASSQDAGGLYEQYF | TGCGCCAGCAGCCAAGATGCAGGGGGCTTATACGAGCAGTACTTC
- | TRBJ2-2 | TRBV13 | - | CASSLGFSGDGELFF | TGTGCCAGCAGCTTAGGATTTTCAGGGGACGGGGAGCTGTTTTTT
TRBD2 | TRBJ2-7 | TRBV6-1 | few | CASSKTSLAGGEQYF | TGTGCCAGCAGCAAAACCTCACTAGCGGGAGGTGAGCAGTACTTC
- | TRBJ2-3 | TRBV4-3 | - | CASSQDVRTDTQYF | TGCGCCAGCAGCCAAGACGTGAGGACAGATACGCAGTATTTT